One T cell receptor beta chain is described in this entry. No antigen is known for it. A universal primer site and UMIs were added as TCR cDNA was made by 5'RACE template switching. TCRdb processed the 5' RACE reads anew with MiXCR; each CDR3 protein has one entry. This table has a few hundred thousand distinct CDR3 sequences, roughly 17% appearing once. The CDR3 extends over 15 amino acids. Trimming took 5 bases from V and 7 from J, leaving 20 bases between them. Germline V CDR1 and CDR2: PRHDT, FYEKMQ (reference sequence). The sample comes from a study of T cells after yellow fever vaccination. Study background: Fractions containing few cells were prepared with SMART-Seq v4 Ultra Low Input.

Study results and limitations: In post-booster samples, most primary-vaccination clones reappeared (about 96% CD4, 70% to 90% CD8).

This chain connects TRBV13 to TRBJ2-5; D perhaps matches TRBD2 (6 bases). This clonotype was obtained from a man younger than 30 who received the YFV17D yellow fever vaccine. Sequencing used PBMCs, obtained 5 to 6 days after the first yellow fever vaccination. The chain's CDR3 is CASSTRLGGARTQYF. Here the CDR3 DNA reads TGTGCCAGCAGCACCCGCCTGGGGGGAGCTCGGACCCAGTACTTC.